This T cell receptor beta chain was identified during a study of neoadjuvant anti-PD-1 for oral cavity cancer. Overall study context: Before surgery, most patients got three to four biweekly 3 mg/kg nivolumab doses.

A single count supports this clone. The CDR3 has 14 amino acids. Germline CDR1 and CDR2: SGHNT and YYREEE (reference sequence). V lost 3 bases and J 5 bases, leaving 13 bases between the germline ends. Patients had HPV-negative, locally advanced oral cavity squamous cell carcinoma. Most tumor samples had approximately 4.6 ug input DNA in two replicates. Using immunoSEQ multiplex PCR, the repertoire was profiled, and TCRdb retains in-frame clones only, with some absent. Among fewer than 15,000 clones listed, roughly 60% were seen once. The TCR comes from a person aged 35-80 years with oral cavity squamous cell carcinoma. The V call is TRBV5-4, the J call TRBJ2-3; tentatively, D is TRBD1 (6 bases). The material was tumor tissue, obtained before nivolumab (anti-PD-1) treatment. CDR3 in amino acids: CASSWDKGLDTQYF. CDR3 coding DNA: TGTGCCAGCAGCTGGGACAAGGGATTAGATACGCAGTATTTT.